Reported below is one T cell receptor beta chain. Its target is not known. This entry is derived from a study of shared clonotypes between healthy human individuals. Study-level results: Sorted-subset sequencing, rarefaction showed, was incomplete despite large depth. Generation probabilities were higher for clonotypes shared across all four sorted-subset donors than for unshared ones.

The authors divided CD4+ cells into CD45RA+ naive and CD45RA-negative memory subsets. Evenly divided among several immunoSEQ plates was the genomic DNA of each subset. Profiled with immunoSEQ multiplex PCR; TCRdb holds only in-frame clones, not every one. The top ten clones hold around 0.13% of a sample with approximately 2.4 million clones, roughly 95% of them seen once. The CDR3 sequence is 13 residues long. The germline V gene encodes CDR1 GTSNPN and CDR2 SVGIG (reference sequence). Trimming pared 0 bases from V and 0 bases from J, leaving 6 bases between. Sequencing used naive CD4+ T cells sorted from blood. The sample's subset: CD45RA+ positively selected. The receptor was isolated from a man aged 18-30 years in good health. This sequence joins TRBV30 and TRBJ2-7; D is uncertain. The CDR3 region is CAWSVLVSYEQYF. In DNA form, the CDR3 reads TGTGCCTGGAGTGTTTTAGTCTCCTACGAGCAGTACTTC.